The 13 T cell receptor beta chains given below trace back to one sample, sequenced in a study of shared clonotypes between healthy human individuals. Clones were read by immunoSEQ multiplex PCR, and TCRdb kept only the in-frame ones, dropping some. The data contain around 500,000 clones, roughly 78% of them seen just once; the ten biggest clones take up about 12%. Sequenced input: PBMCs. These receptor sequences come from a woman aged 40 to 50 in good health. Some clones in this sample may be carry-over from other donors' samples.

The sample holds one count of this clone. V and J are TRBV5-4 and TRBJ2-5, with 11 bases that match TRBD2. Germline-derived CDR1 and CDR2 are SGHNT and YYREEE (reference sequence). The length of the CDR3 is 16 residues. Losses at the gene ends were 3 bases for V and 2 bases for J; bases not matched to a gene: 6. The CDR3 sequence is CASSYLSGRGQETQYF. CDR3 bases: TGTGCCAGCAGCTACCTTAGCGGGAGGGGTCAAGAGACCCAGTACTTC.

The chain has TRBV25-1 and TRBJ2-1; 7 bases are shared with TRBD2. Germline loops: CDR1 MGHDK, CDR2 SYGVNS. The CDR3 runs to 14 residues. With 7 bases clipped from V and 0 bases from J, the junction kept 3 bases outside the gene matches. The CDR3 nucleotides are TGTGCCAGCATGGGCGGGGGCTCCTACAATGAGCAGTTCTTC. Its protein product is CASMGGGSYNEQFF.

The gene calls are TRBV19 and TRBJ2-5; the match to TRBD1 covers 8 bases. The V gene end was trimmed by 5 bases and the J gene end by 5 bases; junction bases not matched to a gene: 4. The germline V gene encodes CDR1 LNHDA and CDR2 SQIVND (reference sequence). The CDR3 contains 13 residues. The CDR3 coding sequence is TGTGCCAGTAGTGAGGACAGGGAGGAGACCCAGTACTTC. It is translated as CASSEDREETQYF.

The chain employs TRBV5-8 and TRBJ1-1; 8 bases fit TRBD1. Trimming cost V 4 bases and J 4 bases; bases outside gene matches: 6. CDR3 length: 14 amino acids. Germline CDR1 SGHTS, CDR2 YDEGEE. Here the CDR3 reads CASSLPDRATEAFF. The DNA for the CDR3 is TGTGCCAGCAGCCTCCCGGACAGGGCCACTGAAGCTTTCTTT.

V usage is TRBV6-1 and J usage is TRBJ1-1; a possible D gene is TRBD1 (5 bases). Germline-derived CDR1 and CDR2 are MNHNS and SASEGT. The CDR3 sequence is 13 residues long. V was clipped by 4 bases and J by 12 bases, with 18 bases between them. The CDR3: CASSGWGPPSPFF. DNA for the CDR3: TGTGCCAGCAGTGGTTGGGGACCCCCTTCTCCTTTCTTT.

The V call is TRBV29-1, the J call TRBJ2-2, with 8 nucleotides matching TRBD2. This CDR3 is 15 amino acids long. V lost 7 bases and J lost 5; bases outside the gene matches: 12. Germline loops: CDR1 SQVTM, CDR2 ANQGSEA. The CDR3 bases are TGCAGCGGTGGAGACACAGTAGCGGGAACCGGGGAGCTGTTTTTT. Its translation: CSGGDTVAGTGELFF.

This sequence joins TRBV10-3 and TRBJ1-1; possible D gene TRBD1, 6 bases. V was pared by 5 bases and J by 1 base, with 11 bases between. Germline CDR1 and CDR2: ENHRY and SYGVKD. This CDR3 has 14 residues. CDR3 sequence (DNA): TGTGCCATCAGTTTGGCAGGGGCGAACACTGAAGCTTTCTTT. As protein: CAISLAGANTEAFF.

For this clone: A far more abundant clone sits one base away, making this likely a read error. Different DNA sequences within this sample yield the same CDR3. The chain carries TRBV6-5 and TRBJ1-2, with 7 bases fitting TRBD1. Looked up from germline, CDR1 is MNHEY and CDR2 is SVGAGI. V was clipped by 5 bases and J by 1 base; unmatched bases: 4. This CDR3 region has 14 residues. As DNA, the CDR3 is TGTGCCAGCAGTACCACAGGGGTTAACTATGGCTACACCTTC. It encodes CASSTTGVNYGYTF.

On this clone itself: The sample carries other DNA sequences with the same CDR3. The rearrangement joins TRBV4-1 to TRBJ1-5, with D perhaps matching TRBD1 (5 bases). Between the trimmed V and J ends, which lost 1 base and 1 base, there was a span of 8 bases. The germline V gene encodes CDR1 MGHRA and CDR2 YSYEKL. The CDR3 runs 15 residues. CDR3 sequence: CASSQVRDSNQPQHF. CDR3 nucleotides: TGCGCCAGCAGCCAAGTTAGGGACAGCAATCAGCCCCAGCATTTT.

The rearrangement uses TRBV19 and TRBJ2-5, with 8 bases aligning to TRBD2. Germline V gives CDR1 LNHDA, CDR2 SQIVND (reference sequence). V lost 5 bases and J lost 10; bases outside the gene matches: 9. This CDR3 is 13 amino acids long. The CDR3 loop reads CASSSQVRGDQYF. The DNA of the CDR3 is TGTGCCAGTAGTTCACAGGTGCGGGGGGACCAGTACTTC.

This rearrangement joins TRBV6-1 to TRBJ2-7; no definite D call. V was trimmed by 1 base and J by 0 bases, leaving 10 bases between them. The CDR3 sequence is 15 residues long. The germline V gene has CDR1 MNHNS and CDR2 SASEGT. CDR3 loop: CASSEGAADSYEQYF. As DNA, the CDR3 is TGTGCCAGCAGTGAAGGGGCAGCAGACTCCTACGAGCAGTACTTC.

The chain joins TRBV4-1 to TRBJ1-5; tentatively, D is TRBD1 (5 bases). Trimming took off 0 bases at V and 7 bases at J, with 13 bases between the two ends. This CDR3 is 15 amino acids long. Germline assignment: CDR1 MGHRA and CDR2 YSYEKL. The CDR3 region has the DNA TGCGCCAGCAGCCAAGACCGCCAGGGCGTGCAGCCCCAGCATTTT. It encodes CASSQDRQGVQPQHF.

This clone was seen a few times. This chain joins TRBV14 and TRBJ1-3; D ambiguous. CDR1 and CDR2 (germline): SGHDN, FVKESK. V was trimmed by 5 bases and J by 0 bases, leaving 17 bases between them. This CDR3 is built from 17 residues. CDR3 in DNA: TGTGCCAGCAGCTCAGGAATGGCGGTTAGCTCTGGAAACACCATATATTTT. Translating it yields CASSSGMAVSSGNTIYF.